This is a list of T cell receptor beta chains from one sample in a study of T cells in Graves' hyperthyroidism and ophthalmopathy. In TCRdb, the multiplex PCR reads were re-called with MiXCR into one record per CDR3 protein. The repertoire holds roughly 710,000 distinct CDR3 sequences, with roughly 32% as singletons. The specimen was blood. These receptors came from a woman between 35 and 50 years old with Graves' hyperthyroidism. Each CDR3 is given with its conserved first and last residue. Fields, in order: CDR3 protein, CDR3 DNA, J gene, V gene, clone size, D gene. A D gene is named only where the DNA matches it firmly. Only part of the rows carry a size: once, few, many, or a class if the clone is expanded.

CASSYGGGPGAGANVLTF TGTGCCAGCAGCTACGGGGGGGGCCCCGGGGCTGGGGCCAACGTCCTGACTTTC TRBJ2-6 TRBV7-3 many TRBD2
CASSFAGVGDTQYF TGTGCCAGCAGTTTCGCGGGAGTGGGAGATACGCAGTACTTC TRBJ2-5 TRBV12-3/TRBV12-4 NA TRBD2
CASSFGDSPTGYTF TGTGCCAGCAGCTTCGGGGACTCCCCGACTGGCTACACCTTC TRBJ1-2 TRBV7-2 NA NA
CASSFKTGADTQYF TGCGCCAGCAGCTTTAAGACAGGGGCAGATACGCAGTATTTT TRBJ2-3 TRBV5-1 NA TRBD1
CASSPLPGQRFSGANLLTF TGTGCCAGCAGCCCCCTCCCGGGACAGAGATTCTCTGGGGCCAACCTCCTGACTTTC TRBJ2-6 TRBV7-2 NA TRBD1
CASSQGVAEEETQYF TGTGCCAGCAGCCAAGGGGTGGCAGAAGAAGAGACCCAGTACTTC TRBJ2-5 TRBV3-1 NA NA
CASRPGGSGELFF TGTGCCAGCAGACCAGGGGGCTCCGGGGAGCTGTTTTTT TRBJ2-2 TRBV7-9 NA TRBD1
CASRSDRQPRNSPLHF TGTGCCAGCAGGTCGGACAGGCAACCCCGTAATTCACCCCTCCACTTT TRBJ1-6 TRBV25-1 many TRBD1
CSAREIGGRETQYF TGCAGTGCTAGAGAAATAGGGGGCAGGGAGACCCAGTACTTC TRBJ2-5 TRBV20-1 few TRBD1
CASTTDTNTEAFF TGTGCCAGCACTACGGACACGAACACTGAAGCTTTCTTT TRBJ1-1 TRBV14 NA NA
CASSLTGTANTEAFF TGTGCCAGCAGCCTCACCGGGACGGCGAACACTGAAGCTTTCTTT TRBJ1-1 TRBV6-5 NA NA
CSVRTGTTNTGELFF TGCAGCGTTCGGACCGGGACAACGAACACCGGGGAGCTGTTTTTT TRBJ2-2 TRBV29-1 few NA
CASSRRGYPEAFF TGTGCCAGCAGCCGTCGGGGATATCCTGAAGCTTTCTTT TRBJ1-1 TRBV14 NA NA
CASSSYRMSGYEQYF TGTGCCAGCAGCTCCTATAGGATGTCAGGGTACGAGCAGTACTTC TRBJ2-7 TRBV7-8 NA NA
CASSQDYGQALLSLHF TGTGCCAGCAGCCAAGATTATGGACAGGCCCTTTTGTCCCTCCACTTT TRBJ1-6 TRBV4-1 few TRBD1
CSAGAERGAYGYTF TGCAGTGCTGGGGCCGAGCGAGGGGCCTATGGCTACACCTTC TRBJ1-2 TRBV20-1 few NA
CASSPGAFTNYEQYF TGTGCCAGCAGTCCAGGGGCCTTTACGAATTACGAGCAGTACTTC TRBJ2-7 TRBV7-9 many NA
CASSVLVTDTQYF TGTGCCAGCAGTGTACTAGTTACAGATACGCAGTATTTT TRBJ2-3 TRBV25-1 few NA
CASSNLDRGPLLHF TGTGCCAGCAGTAACCTGGACAGGGGGCCCCTTCTCCACTTT TRBJ1-6 TRBV6-5 NA TRBD1
CASSFGGIGGYEQYF TGTGCCAGCAGCTTTGGGGGTATCGGTGGCTACGAGCAGTACTTC TRBJ2-7 TRBV7-9 NA NA
CASGLGSSLNNEQFF TGTGCCAGTGGACTGGGGTCGTCACTCAACAATGAGCAGTTCTTC TRBJ2-1 TRBV24-1 NA NA
CASSQARSEWDTKAFF TGTGCCAGCAGCCAAGCTCGGTCGGAATGGGACACTAAAGCTTTCTTT TRBJ1-1 TRBV7-9 few NA
CAISLTTRNTIYF TGTGCCATCAGCCTCACCACCCGAAACACCATATATTTT TRBJ1-3 TRBV10-3 NA NA
CASRPGTSGNRWETQYF TGCGCCAGCAGACCCGGGACTAGCGGGAACCGGTGGGAGACCCAGTACTTC TRBJ2-5 TRBV7-9 NA TRBD2
CASSRGVYYYNSPLHF TGTGCCAGCAGTAGAGGGGTTTATTACTATAATTCACCCCTCCACTTT TRBJ1-6 TRBV12-3/TRBV12-4 few NA
CASGRSGNTIYF TGTGCCAGCGGACGGTCCGGAAACACCATATATTTT TRBJ1-3 TRBV6-5 many NA